A selection of T cell receptor beta chains follows, all from one sample in a study of tumor and adjacent non-tumor tissue in lung cancer. TCRdb re-called the multiplex PCR reads through MiXCR, storing one row per CDR3 protein. In the table there are over 110,000 distinct CDR3 sequences, around 66% of which are singletons. The specimen sequenced was lung tumor tissue. Source of these receptors: a man between 60 and 70 years old with small cell lung cancer. Both conserved end residues are part of each CDR3. Fields, in order: clone size, V gene, D gene, J gene, CDR3 protein, CDR3 DNA. The D gene is left open where the match is weak. Expanded clones are given a class, and other clones once, few, many or no size at all.

.	TRBV29-1	.	TRBJ2-3	CSAGRADTQYF	TGCAGCGCCGGGCGGGCAGATACGCAGTATTTT
.	TRBV11-3	.	TRBJ2-1	CASSPGFPSYFGNGVPSSYNGQFF	TGTGCCAGCAGCCCCGGGTTCCCGAGCTACTTCGGGAATGGGGTCCCAAGCTCCTACAATGGGCAGTTCTTC
many	TRBV4-1	TRBD2	TRBJ2-5	CASSAGTNRETQYF	TGCGCCAGCAGCGCCGGGACTAACCGTGAGACCCAGTACTTC
.	TRBV11-1	.	TRBJ2-5	CASNSRDMTGTQYF	TGTGCCAGCAACTCGAGGGACATGACGGGGACCCAGTACTTC
.	TRBV20-1	TRBD2	TRBJ2-7	CSAPSGRLSYEQYF	TGCAGTGCCCCTAGCGGTCGACTCTCCTACGAGCAGTACTTC
many	TRBV6-6	.	TRBJ2-5	CASRHSQETQYF	TGTGCCAGCAGACACAGCCAAGAGACCCAGTACTTC
.	TRBV7-9	TRBD2	TRBJ2-1	CARSSRWGGRSYNEQFF	TGTGCCCGCAGCTCTCGCTGGGGGGGAAGGTCCTACAATGAGCAGTTCTTC
.	TRBV20-1	TRBD1	TRBJ2-2	CSAGGQGALGELFF	TGCAGTGCTGGAGGACAGGGGGCGCTCGGGGAGCTGTTTTTT
.	TRBV11-2	.	TRBJ1-6	CASSFTENSPLHF	TGTGCCAGCAGCTTCACAGAGAATTCACCCCTCCACTTT
few	TRBV5-4	.	TRBJ1-3	CASSRGGISGNTIYF	TGTGCCAGCAGCCGAGGGGGGATCTCTGGAAACACCATATATTTT
once	TRBV11-3	TRBD1	TRBJ1-6	CGSSQHRDRVSTRTNSPFHF	TGTGGCAGCAGCCAGCACCGGGACAGGGTCTCCACTCGAACGAATTCACCCTTCCACTTT
few	TRBV12-3/TRBV12-4	TRBD2	TRBJ2-1	CASSSLSGGTYNEQFF	TGTGCCAGCAGTTCATTGAGCGGGGGAACCTACAATGAGCAGTTTTTC
once	TRBV6-2/TRBV6-3	.	TRBJ2-3	CASSYTDSPLTDMQYF	TGTGCCAGCAGTTACACGGACTCACCCCTCACAGATATGCAGTATTTT
few	TRBV20-1	TRBD2	TRBJ2-3	CSASPQRDFTDTQYF	TGCAGTGCTAGTCCCCAGCGGGACTTCACAGATACGCAGTATTTT
.	TRBV20-1	.	TRBJ2-7	CSAKGVFVGSYEQYF	TGCAGTGCCAAAGGGGTCTTCGTGGGCTCCTATGAGCAGTACTTC
many	TRBV29-1	TRBD2	TRBJ2-1	CSVKTSGRDTEQFF	TGCAGCGTTAAGACTAGCGGGAGGGACACTGAGCAGTTCTTC
.	TRBV2	TRBD1	TRBJ1-1	CASRTGTGVTEAFF	TGTGCCAGCAGAACCGGGACAGGGGTCACTGAAGCTTTCTTT
.	TRBV13	.	TRBJ1-1	CASSLRPIRGGNTEAFF	TGTGCCAGCAGCTTAAGGCCCATCAGAGGTGGAAACACTGAAGCTTTCTTT
.	TRBV6-1	TRBD1	TRBJ1-6	CASSIGQGSSPLHF	TGTGCCAGCTCGATTGGACAGGGTAGCTCACCCCTCCACTTT
.	TRBV20-1	TRBD1	TRBJ1-4	CSARGGTGTDEKLFF	TGCAGTGCTAGAGGGGGGACAGGGACAGATGAAAAACTGTTTTTT
many	TRBV29-1	TRBD1	TRBJ1-2	CSVSGQGGSYGYTF	TGCAGCGTGAGCGGACAGGGTGGGTCCTATGGCTACACCTTC
.	TRBV20-1	.	TRBJ1-1	CSVREDINTEDFF	TGCAGTGTTAGAGAAGACATAAACACTGAAGATTTCTTT
.	TRBV11-2	.	TRBJ2-7	CASSIVSRHGYEQYF	TGTGCCAGCAGCATAGTATCACGACACGGTTACGAGCAGTACTTC
few	TRBV10-3	.	TRBJ2-5	CAISESNNQETQYF	TGTGCCATCAGTGAGTCGAACAACCAAGAGACCCAGTACTTC
.	TRBV6-5	.	TRBJ2-3	CARSYGAFTYTDTQYF	TGTGCCAGAAGTTACGGCGCCTTTACCTACACAGATACGCAGTATTTT
.	TRBV28	.	TRBJ1-2	CVSSLSRGVYGYTF	TGTGTCAGCAGTCTCAGCCGAGGGGTGTACGGCTACACCTTC
.	TRBV5-5	.	TRBJ1-2	CASSLEGTRGYTF	TGTGCCAGCAGCTTAGAAGGGACGCGGGGCTACACCTTC
many	TRBV11-3	.	TRBJ2-1	CASSLDSRESNEQFF	TGTGCCAGCAGCTTAGATAGTCGGGAGTCCAATGAGCAGTTCTTC
many	TRBV12-5	.	TRBJ2-3	CASGLVVGASVTDTQYF	TGTGCTAGTGGTTTGGTAGTTGGGGCTAGCGTCACAGATACGCAGTATTTT
.	TRBV29-1	TRBD2	TRBJ2-1	CSVEGLLRVGGRGRNEQFF	TGCAGCGTTGAAGGGCTTTTAAGGGTCGGCGGGAGGGGTAGAAATGAGCAGTTCTTC
.	TRBV20-1	TRBD2	TRBJ2-1	CSARAGGYNEQFF	TGCAGTGCTCGAGCGGGAGGCTACAATGAGCAGTTCTTC
.	TRBV7-6	.	TRBJ2-7	CASSQRPNYEQYF	TGTGCCAGCAGCCAGAGACCTAACTACGAGCAGTACTTC
.	TRBV14	.	TRBJ1-1	CVSSQEYAVHTEAFF	TGTGTCAGCAGCCAAGAATACGCCGTTCACACTGAAGCTTTCTTT
many	TRBV6-6	.	TRBJ1-1	CASSYGGQTEAFF	TGTGCCAGCAGTTACGGAGGCCAGACTGAAGCTTTCTTT
.	TRBV6-5	TRBD1	TRBJ2-1	CTSSQQGSYNEQFF	TGTACCAGTAGTCAACAGGGGTCCTACAATGAGCAGTTCTTC
.	TRBV6-1	.	TRBJ1-2	CASSVRESHGYTF	TGTGCGAGCAGTGTGAGAGAAAGTCATGGCTACACCTTC
many	TRBV28	TRBD2	TRBJ2-1	CASSVNSGRAGVGQFF	TGTGCCAGCAGTGTAAATAGCGGGAGGGCCGGAGTGGGGCAGTTCTTC
.	TRBV5-4	.	TRBJ2-1	CASSLSSSPYNEQFF	TGTGCCAGCAGCTTATCTAGTTCCCCTTACAATGAGCAGTTCTTC
.	TRBV2	TRBD1	TRBJ2-3	CASSKQGTTDTQYF	TGTGCCAGCAGTAAACAGGGGACCACAGATACGCAGTATTTT
.	TRBV20-1	TRBD1	TRBJ1-2	CGARDQAGGWGYTF	TGCGGTGCTAGAGATCAGGCAGGGGGCTGGGGCTACACCTTC
.	TRBV6-5	.	TRBJ1-3	CASSYSRGWNTIYF	TGTGCCAGCAGTTACTCTCGGGGATGGAACACCATATATTTT
.	TRBV30	.	TRBJ1-5	CAWSVRINQPQRF	TGTGCCTGGAGTGTACGTATCAATCAGCCCCAGCGTTTT
.	TRBV7-9	TRBD2	TRBJ2-3	CACSFNAGADTQYF	TGTGCCTGCAGCTTCAACGCGGGGGCAGATACGCAGTATTTT
many	TRBV6-1	.	TRBJ1-4	CASSEMTDNEKLFF	TGTGCCAGCAGTGAGATGACAGACAATGAAAAACTGTTTTTT
.	TRBV6-1	.	TRBJ2-5	CVSSVWGAQETQYF	TGTGTCAGCAGTGTCTGGGGGGCGCAAGAGACCCAGTACTTC
.	TRBV7-8	.	TRBJ1-2	CASSSIPEFYGYTF	TGTGCCAGCAGCTCGATCCCGGAATTCTATGGCTACACCTTC
.	TRBV6-1	TRBD2	TRBJ2-1	CASTPGMTSGRSFYNEQFF	TGTGCCAGCACCCCCGGGATGACAAGCGGGAGGAGCTTCTACAATGAGCAATTCTTC
.	TRBV20-1	.	TRBJ2-5	CSARDALLAHQETQQF	TGCAGTGCTAGAGATGCCCTTTTAGCGCACCAAGAGACCCAGCAATTC
few	TRBV30	.	TRBJ1-5	CAWRSGVNQPQHF	TGTGCCTGGAGGTCGGGGGTCAATCAGCCCCAGCATTTT
.	TRBV6-1	.	TRBJ1-2	CASSEARRRLYGYTF	TGTGCCAGCAGTGAAGCGAGACGGAGGCTCTATGGCTACACCTTC
few	TRBV29-1	.	TRBJ1-5	CSVVGKADTQHF	TGCAGCGTTGTAGGGAAAGCAGACACGCAGCATTTT
.	TRBV20-1	.	TRBJ1-5	CSTRDRMDQPQHF	TGCAGTACCAGAGACCGAATGGATCAGCCCCAGCATTTT
few	TRBV5-1	.	TRBJ2-7	CASSEEGYEQYF	TGCGCCAGCTCAGAAGAGGGCTACGAGCAGTACTTC
.	TRBV5-5	TRBD2	TRBJ2-1	CASSLVSGSVHNEQFF	TGTGCCAGCAGCTTGGTCAGCGGGAGTGTCCACAATGAGCAGTTCTTC
.	TRBV6-5	.	TRBJ1-6	CVSGPRNSPLHF	TGTGTCAGCGGGCCCAGAAATTCACCCCTCCACTTT
.	TRBV20-1	.	TRBJ1-3	CSARDMVANTIYF	TGCAGTGCTCGGGACATGGTCGCAAACACCATATATTTT
.	TRBV11-1	.	TRBJ2-2	CASNSPDRVDTGELLF	TGTGCCAGCAACTCCCCGGATAGGGTAGACACCGGGGAGCTGCTTTTT